One and the same sample provided the 30 T cell receptor beta chains below, sequenced in a study of T cells after posttransplantation cyclophosphamide. Sequenced by immunoSEQ multiplex PCR; TCRdb stores in-frame clones only, minus some. Of some 52,000 clones in the sample, about 82% were seen once. The specimen sequenced was PBMCs. Every receptor here comes from a man aged 25 to 40 with a blood cancer, CMV-positive, and with a related stem cell donor.

The chain couples TRBV11-3 to TRBJ2-7; no firm D call. Trimming stripped 3 bases from V and 0 bases from J, with 6 bases between. This CDR3 region has 13 residues. Germline values: CDR1 SGHNT, CDR2 YENEEA. CDR3 nucleotides: TGTGCCAGCAGCTTTAGCCGCTCCTACGAGCAGTACTTC. This sequence encodes CASSFSRSYEQYF. The entire variable domain, with the rest obtained from reference TRBV11-3 and TRBJ2-7, is as follows: EAGVVQSPRYKIIEKKQPVAFWCNPISGHNTLYWYLQNLGQGPELLIRYENEEAVDDSQLPKDRFSAERLKGVDSTLKIQPAELGDSAVYLCASSFSRSYEQYFGPGTRLTVT.

The sample holds one count of this clone. The rearrangement links TRBV11-3 to TRBJ2-7; 15 bases agree with TRBD2. The CDR3 extends over 18 amino acids. From germline, CDR1 is SGHNT and CDR2 YENEEA. Trimming cost V 4 bases and J 5 bases; bases outside gene matches: 12. The CDR3 DNA reads as TGTGCCAGCAGCTCATCGGGACTAGCGGGAGGTCCCACCCACGAGCAGTACTTC. Protein product: CASSSSGLAGGPTHEQYF.

This clone has just one count. This chain's CDR3 is CASSLVSQVNTEAFF. The CDR3 DNA sequence: TGTGCCAGCAGCTTAGTTTCACAGGTGAACACTGAAGCTTTCTTT. This chain uses TRBV7-8 with TRBJ1-1; a possible D gene is TRBD1 (5 bases). Trimming took off 1 base at V and 0 bases at J, with 9 bases between the two ends. CDR1 is SGHVS and CDR2 is FQNEAQ in the germline V gene. This CDR3 comprises 15 residues.

The V call is TRBV2, the J call TRBJ2-2; the match to TRBD2 covers 10 bases. In germline, CDR1 is SNHLY, CDR2 FYNNEI. The CDR3 spans 15 residues. V lost 4 bases and J lost 2; bases outside the gene matches: 1. The DNA of the CDR3 is TGTGCCAGCAGTGGGACTAGCGGTAACACCGGGGAGCTGTTTTTT. Amino acids: CASSGTSGNTGELFF.

The V call is TRBV6-5, the J call TRBJ2-1; the D is unclear. Germline CDR1 reads MNHEY; CDR2 reads SVGAGI. Trimming left V 4 bases short and J 15 bases short, with 19 bases between. This CDR3 contains 13 residues. The CDR3 bases are TGTGCCAGCAGTTCAGTCCAGGTTGGTGAGATGTTCTTC. Its protein is CASSSVQVGEMFF.

The sample holds a few counts of this clone. This CDR3 is CASSDLRGYNEQFF. The CDR3 coding sequence is TGTGCCAGCAGTGACCTGCGCGGCTACAATGAGCAGTTCTTC. This sequence joins TRBV2 and TRBJ2-1; D gene unclear. The germline V and J ends were trimmed by 3 bases and 3 bases, with 9 bases remaining between them. There are 14 residues in the CDR3. Germline lookup yields CDR1 SNHLY and CDR2 FYNNEI.

This clone came up a few times. The chain couples TRBV6-1 to TRBJ2-3; TRBD2 aligns across 10 bases. V shed 5 bases, J shed 5 bases, and the junction held 4 bases outside the gene matches. Germline CDR1 MNHNS, CDR2 SASEGT. The CDR3 has 14 amino acids. The CDR3 nucleotides read TGTGCCAGCAGTATGGGACTAGCGATAGATACGCAGTATTTT. It encodes CASSMGLAIDTQYF.

The chain employs TRBV10-3 and TRBJ1-1; 10 bases are a match to TRBD1. Per the germline V gene, CDR1 is ENHRY and CDR2 is SYGVKD. V lost 4 bases and J lost 5; bases outside the gene matches: 10. The CDR3 consists of 16 residues. The CDR3 DNA follows: TGTGCCATCAGTGGACCAATGACAGGGGGCTTTACTGAAGCTTTCTTT. As protein: CAISGPMTGGFTEAFF.

The chain uses TRBV30 and TRBJ1-6; tentative D call: TRBD1 (6 bases). The CDR3 contains 17 residues. Germline-derived CDR1 and CDR2 are GTSNPN and SVGIG (reference sequence). Trimming left V 3 bases short and J 7 bases short, with 22 bases between. The CDR3 nucleotides read TGTGCCTGGAGAACCCAAAAGTGGGGGCCAGGGAATTCACCCCTCCACTTT. The encoded protein is CAWRTQKWGPGNSPLHF.

The CDR3 reads CASSGTANGLNYGYTF. The CDR3 DNA reads TGTGCCAGTAGTGGGACGGCAAACGGACTAAACTATGGCTACACCTTC. J is TRBJ1-2 and V is TRBV19, with D maybe TRBD1 (5 bases). This CDR3 has 16 residues. In germline, CDR1 is LNHDA, CDR2 SQIVND (reference sequence). Trimming took off 5 bases at V and 2 bases at J, with 18 bases between the two ends.

The chain recombines TRBV4-1 with TRBJ1-5; 9 nucleotides line up with TRBD1. The V and J ends lost 2 bases and 6 bases, in that order; junction bases with no gene match: 2. This CDR3 comprises 14 residues. The germline V gene has CDR1 MGHRA and CDR2 YSYEKL. This CDR3 is CASSQTGGSQPQHF. The CDR3 DNA reads TGCGCCAGCAGCCAAACAGGGGGCAGTCAGCCCCAGCATTTT.

This rearrangement joins TRBV28 to TRBJ2-7; D gene ambiguous. There are 13 residues in the CDR3. Germline lookup yields CDR1 MDHEN and CDR2 SYDVKM. The V gene lost 5 bases and the J gene lost 3 bases, with 11 bases spanning the gap. The CDR3 here is CASSHSPVYEQYF. DNA for the CDR3: TGTGCCAGCAGTCATAGCCCCGTCTACGAGCAGTACTTC.

The CDR3 spells CAWTRDRGFVRLAGETQYF. CDR3 coding DNA: TGTGCCTGGACCAGGGACAGGGGTTTCGTGCGGCTAGCGGGAGAGACCCAGTACTTC. The genes are TRBV30 and TRBJ2-5, with 10 bases that match TRBD1. Germline CDR1 GTSNPN, CDR2 SVGIG (reference sequence). V shed 4 bases, J shed 4 bases, and the junction held 21 bases outside the gene matches. The CDR3 is made up of 19 amino acids.

This chain connects TRBV7-2 to TRBJ2-7; possible D gene TRBD1, 6 bases. CDR1 is SGHTA and CDR2 is FQGNSA in the germline V gene. CDR3 length: 14 residues. The V end was cut by 1 base, the J end by 5 bases, with 12 bases between. The CDR3 DNA reads TGTGCCAGCAGCTTAGGACAGGTTGGGAACGAGCAGTACTTC. It is translated as CASSLGQVGNEQYF. Drawing the rest from reference TRBV7-2 and TRBJ2-7, the complete variable domain is GAGVSQSPSNKVTEKGKDVELRCDPISGHTALYWYRQSLGQGLEFLIYFQGNSAPDKSGLPSDRFSAERTGGSVSTLTIQRTQQEDSAVYLCASSLGQVGNEQYFGPGTRLTVT.

As concerns this clone: The same CDR3 arises from other DNA sequences in this sample as well. The chain carries TRBV6-5 and TRBJ2-2; possibly TRBD2 for D (6 bases). Germline-derived CDR1 and CDR2 are MNHEY and SVGAGI. The CDR3 loop spans 14 amino acids. V dropped 3 bases and J dropped 5 bases, with 10 bases sitting between them. The CDR3, as DNA: TGTGCCAGCAGTTATGCCGGAGGGACCGGGGAGCTGTTTTTT. This gives the protein CASSYAGGTGELFF.

This rearrangement joins TRBV5-1 to TRBJ2-1; D possibly corresponds to TRBD1 (5 bases). Trimming shortened V by 2 bases and J by 3 bases, and 9 bases separated the two germline ends. The length of the CDR3 is 14 residues. Germline V CDR1 and CDR2: SGHRS, YFSETQ. The CDR3 DNA sequence: TGCGCCAGCAGCTTACGGCAGGGCTACAATGAGCAGTTCTTC. Its protein product is CASSLRQGYNEQFF. Supplemented by reference TRBV5-1 and TRBJ2-1, the full variable domain reads KAGVTQTPRYLIKTRGQQVTLSCSPISGHRSVSWYQQTPGQGLQFLFEYFSETQRNKGNFPGRFSGRQFSNSRSEMNVSTLELGDSALYLCASSLRQGYNEQFFGPGTRLTVL.

The V gene is TRBV7-8, the J gene TRBJ2-7; 8 bases fit TRBD1. This CDR3 has 16 residues. The V gene's germline CDR1 is SGHVS and CDR2 FQNEAQ. With V trimmed by 5 bases and J by 4 bases, 13 bases remained unmatched. The CDR3 DNA is TGTGCCAGCAGCCCCCACACGGCAGGGGGCGCGTACGAGCAGTACTTC. This translates into CASSPHTAGGAYEQYF.

The chain uses TRBV15 and TRBJ2-1; 7 bases align to TRBD2. There are 15 residues in the CDR3. Germline CDR1 and CDR2: LNHNV and YYDKDF (reference sequence). The V segment lost 3 bases and the J segment 5 bases; nucleotides outside the gene matches: 7. The DNA of the CDR3 is TGTGCCACCAGCAGTGAAGCGGGGATTGACAATGAGCAGTTCTTC. Translated: CATSSEAGIDNEQFF.

This chain uses TRBV19 with TRBJ2-3, with 8 bases identical to TRBD1. Losses at the gene ends were 5 bases for V and 6 bases for J; bases not matched to a gene: 10. The germline gives CDR1 LNHDA, CDR2 SQIVND (reference sequence). CDR3 size: 15 residues. The CDR3 region is CASSPYDRGGDTQYF. In nucleotides, the CDR3 is TGTGCCAGTAGTCCCTACGACAGGGGTGGCGATACGCAGTATTTT.

The V call is TRBV29-1, the J call TRBJ1-2; D is possibly TRBD1 (6 bases). The CDR3 runs to 15 residues. Trimming pared 2 bases from V and 4 bases from J, leaving 17 bases between. CDR1 SQVTM and CDR2 ANQGSEA come from the germline V gene. The CDR3 protein is CSVERGTGSSYGYTF. CDR3 in DNA: TGCAGCGTTGAAAGAGGAACAGGGTCTAGCTATGGCTACACCTTC.

The rearrangement links TRBV29-1 to TRBJ1-1, with D hard to call. The CDR3 runs to 13 residues. Germline V CDR1 and CDR2: SQVTM, ANQGSEA. Deletions cut 4 bases from V and 2 bases from J, with 11 bases between. The CDR3 spells CSVAEGINTEAFF. CDR3 DNA sequence: TGCAGCGTTGCGGAGGGTATAAACACTGAAGCTTTCTTT.

Comment on this clone: Other DNA sequences in the same sample also yield this CDR3. The chain is built from TRBV19 and TRBJ2-5; 8 bases are a match to TRBD2. The CDR3 runs to 13 residues. Germline assignment: CDR1 LNHDA and CDR2 SQIVND (reference sequence). V lost 5 bases and J lost 5; bases outside the gene matches: 4. In DNA, the CDR3 is TGTGCCAGTAGTTTTGGACTAGCTGAGACCCAGTACTTC. Encoded protein: CASSFGLAETQYF.

This clone appeared a few times. V is TRBV7-9 and J is TRBJ1-5, with 7 positions matching TRBD1. Germline loops: CDR1 SEHNR, CDR2 FQNEAQ (reference sequence). Losses at the gene ends were 1 base for V and 7 bases for J; bases not matched to a gene: 4. The CDR3 sequence is 14 residues long. CDR3 protein: CASSLGTGWQPQHF. In DNA form, the CDR3 reads TGTGCCAGCAGCTTAGGGACAGGATGGCAGCCCCAGCATTTT. The entire variable domain, with the rest obtained from reference TRBV7-9 and TRBJ1-5, is as follows: DTGVSQNPRHKITKRGQNVTFRCDPISEHNRLYWYRQTLGQGPEFLTYFQNEAQLEKSRLLSDRFSAERPKGSFSTLEIQRTEQGDSAMYLCASSLGTGWQPQHFGDGTRLSIL.

The CDR3 spells CASSDGTRGGAEQFF. The DNA of the CDR3 is TGTGCCAGCAGCGACGGGACTAGGGGGGGTGCGGAGCAGTTCTTC. The chain combines TRBV9 with TRBJ2-1; 8 nucleotides line up with TRBD2. The CDR3 has 15 residues. With 3 bases clipped from V and 10 bases from J, the junction kept 12 bases outside the gene matches. Germline V gene sequence: CDR1 SGDLS, CDR2 YYNGEE. Based on the CDR3 plus reference TRBV9 and TRBJ2-1, the full variable domain is DSGVTQTPKHLITATGQRVTLRCSPRSGDLSVYWYQQSLDQGLQFLIQYYNGEERAKGNILERFSAQQFPDLHSELNLSSLELGDSALYFCASSDGTRGGAEQFFGPGTRLTVL.

The chain employs TRBV9 and TRBJ2-3; D is ambiguous. Germline V gene data show CDR1 as SGDLS and CDR2 as YYNGEE. The CDR3 has 15 amino acids. The V end was cut by 0 bases, the J end by 4 bases, with 12 bases between. For the CDR3, the DNA is TGTGCCAGCAGCGTAGACCCGAGGAGCGCAGATACGCAGTATTTT. Protein product: CASSVDPRSADTQYF.

V and J are TRBV5-1 and TRBJ2-5; TRBD1 matches at 9 bases. Germline V gives CDR1 SGHRS, CDR2 YFSETQ. This CDR3 contains 16 residues. The V and J ends lost 3 bases and 1 base, in that order; junction bases with no gene match: 7. DNA for the CDR3: TGCGCCAGCAGCTCATCGACAGGGGGGCCCCAAGAGACCCAGTACTTC. Protein product: CASSSSTGGPQETQYF.

This sequence joins TRBV5-1 and TRBJ1-1, with 10 bases aligning to TRBD1. Germline assignment: CDR1 SGHRS and CDR2 YFSETQ. With 0 bases clipped from V and 0 bases from J, the junction kept 2 bases outside the gene matches. This CDR3 has 16 amino acids. The CDR3 sequence: CASSLATGGMNTEAFF. Here the CDR3 DNA reads TGCGCCAGCAGCTTGGCGACAGGGGGCATGAACACTGAAGCTTTCTTT.

This chain joins TRBV9 and TRBJ2-3; 9 bases match TRBD1. CDR1 and CDR2 from the germline V gene are SGDLS and YYNGEE. The CDR3 has 16 residues. V lost 4 bases to trimming and J lost 0 bases; unmatched junction nucleotides: 6. For the CDR3, the DNA is TGTGCCAGCAGCCCGCGACAGGGGGTGAGCACAGATACGCAGTATTTT. Translating gives CASSPRQGVSTDTQYF.

The chain employs TRBV11-3 and TRBJ2-7; TRBD1 matches 8 bases. There are 16 residues in the CDR3. The germline V gene encodes CDR1 SGHNT and CDR2 YENEEA. V lost 5 bases, J lost 2 bases, and 11 bases stayed unmatched. The CDR3 spells CASSPRGAGGTYEQYF. The CDR3 nucleotides read TGTGCCAGCAGCCCCCGCGGGGCAGGGGGCACCTACGAGCAGTACTTC. Full variable domain (remainder filled in from reference TRBV11-3 and TRBJ2-7): EAGVVQSPRYKIIEKKQPVAFWCNPISGHNTLYWYLQNLGQGPELLIRYENEEAVDDSQLPKDRFSAERLKGVDSTLKIQPAELGDSAVYLCASSPRGAGGTYEQYFGPGTRLTVT.

This chain uses TRBV28 with TRBJ2-1, with D perhaps matching TRBD2 (6 bases). The V and J ends lost 6 bases and 13 bases respectively, with 19 bases between them. Germline V lookup: CDR1 MDHEN, CDR2 SYDVKM. The CDR3 is 13 residues long. The CDR3 reads CASRPQGLNGQFF. As DNA, the CDR3 is TGTGCCAGCAGGCCTCAAGGACTAAACGGCCAGTTCTTC.